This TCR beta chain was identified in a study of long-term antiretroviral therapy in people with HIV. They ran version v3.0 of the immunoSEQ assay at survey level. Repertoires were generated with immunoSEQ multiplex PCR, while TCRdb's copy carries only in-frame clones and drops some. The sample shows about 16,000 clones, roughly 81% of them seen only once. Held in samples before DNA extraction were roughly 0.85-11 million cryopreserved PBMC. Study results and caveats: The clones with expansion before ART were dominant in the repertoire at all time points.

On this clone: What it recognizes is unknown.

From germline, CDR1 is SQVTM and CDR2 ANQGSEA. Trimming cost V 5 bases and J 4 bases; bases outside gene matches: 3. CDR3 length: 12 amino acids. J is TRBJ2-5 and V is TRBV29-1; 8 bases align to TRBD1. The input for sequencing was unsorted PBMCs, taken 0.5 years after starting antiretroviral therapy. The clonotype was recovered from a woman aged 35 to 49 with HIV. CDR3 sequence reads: CSVSQGAETQYF. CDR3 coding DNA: TGCAGCGTTTCTCAGGGGGCAGAGACCCAGTACTTC.